The source of this TCR beta chain is a study of blood T cell repertoires in COVID-19. The wider study: The samples span acute and convalescent COVID-19 from the United States, Italy and Spain. In each case, the material was cDNA or gDNA derived from T cells, B-cell-depleted T cells, or PBMCs.

The V gene's germline CDR1 is LGHDT and CDR2 YNNKEL (reference sequence). The length of the CDR3 is 17 residues. V shed 1 base and J shed 4 bases, with 14 bases lying between them. Authors' methods: Reference gene primer amplification in the assay estimated nucleated cell counts. Sequencing used immunoSEQ multiplex PCR; TCRdb keeps in-frame clones, though not all of them. Clone size and V and J calls were adopted from that table, with D and trimming inferred from the DNA. The sample records 170,000 or so clones, 80% to 85% being singletons. The rearrangement links TRBV3-1 (or the pseudogene TRBV3-2) to TRBJ1-6; D is uncertain. The TCR sequence derives from a man aged 18 to 29 with active or convalescent COVID-19. The source material was peripheral blood. CDR3 sequence reads: CASSQGPQVAYNSPLHF. The CDR3 region has the DNA TGTGCCAGCAGCCAAGGACCGCAGGTGGCTTATAATTCACCCCTCCACTTT.